These 3 T cell receptor beta chains were sequenced from one sample in a study of blood T cell repertoires in COVID-19. The table came from immunoSEQ multiplex PCR; TCRdb's copy has only in-frame clones and leaves some out. This sample has some 220,000 clones, with around 86% found just once. The specimen sequenced was peripheral blood. Receptor source: a woman aged 70 to 79 with COVID-19, enrolled during active disease.

This chain uses TRBV19 with TRBJ1-5, with D possibly TRBD1 on 5 matching bases. This CDR3 is 15 amino acids long. Trimming cost V 6 bases and J 0 bases, with 12 bases left between them. Per germline, CDR1 LNHDA and CDR2 SQIVND (reference sequence). The CDR3 nucleotides are TGTGCCAGTAGGTCAGCAGGGATTAGCAATCAGCCCCAGCATTTT. This encodes CASRSAGISNQPQHF. The full variable domain, with the rest looked up from reference TRBV19 and TRBJ1-5, is DGGITQSPKYLFRKEGQNVTLSCEQNLNHDAMYWYRQDPGQGLRLIYYSQIVNDFQKGDIAEGYSVSREKKESFPLTVTSAQKNPTAFYLCASRSAGISNQPQHFGDGTRLSIL.

The chain couples TRBV18 to TRBJ1-2; D remains ambiguous. Trimming removed 4 bases from V and 5 bases from J, with 14 bases in between. The CDR3 covers 14 residues. Germline V gene data show CDR1 as KGHSH and CDR2 as LQKENI. CDR3 in amino acids: CASSLPEGLYGYTF. DNA for the CDR3: TGTGCCAGCTCACTCCCTGAGGGCCTTTATGGCTACACCTTC.

This clone came up a few times. V usage is TRBV9 and J usage is TRBJ1-3, with 7 bases lining up with TRBD1. CDR1 is SGDLS, CDR2 YYNGEE, per germline. With V trimmed by 4 bases and J by 2 bases, 6 bases remained unmatched. The CDR3 length is 15 residues. CDR3 residues: CASSIDRVPGNTIYF. The CDR3 DNA follows: TGTGCCAGCAGCATAGACAGGGTACCTGGAAACACCATATATTTT.